The 24 T cell receptor beta chains in this list originate from one sample, sequenced in a study of T cells in Graves' hyperthyroidism and ophthalmopathy. The TCR beta CDR3 regions underwent amplification using RNA transcripts as the source. The study used the HTBI primer set for a first-round RT-PCR of the TCR CDR3. TCRdb re-called the multiplex PCR reads with MiXCR, one entry per CDR3 protein. Of about 500,000 distinct CDR3 sequences in the sample, about 16% are singletons; the top ten hold about 29%. The specimen was blood. These receptors were collected from a woman aged 25 to 45 with Graves' ophthalmopathy.

Notes on this clonotype: A clone one base away is much larger, so this may be a read error. This rearrangement joins TRBV7-6 to TRBJ2-1; the match to TRBD2 covers 11 bases. Gene TRBJ2-7 matches the end of the DNA better, so the J call may be wrong. The germline V gene encodes CDR1 SGHVS and CDR2 FNYEAQ. This CDR3 contains 15 residues. The CDR3 nucleotides are TGTGCCAGCAGCTTAGAACTAGCGGGGGACAATGAGCAGTACTTC. Translated, it gives CASSLELAGDNEQYF.

This clonotype was observed a few times. V gene TRBV6-1 combines with J gene TRBJ2-1; 10 nucleotides line up with TRBD2. The CDR3 is made up of 18 amino acids. The germline gives CDR1 MNHNS, CDR2 SASEGT. V shed 3 bases and J 9 bases; nucleotides not matched to a gene: 17. DNA of the CDR3: TGTGCCAGCAGTGACGACAGGGTGGGGCTAGCGGGAGCTATTGAGCAGTTCTTC. Translating it yields CASSDDRVGLAGAIEQFF.

This clonotype came up many times. The chain is built from TRBV29-1 and TRBJ2-7; 11 bases are shared with TRBD1. With 6 bases clipped from V and 5 bases from J, the junction kept 6 bases outside the gene matches. This CDR3 has 13 residues. Germline CDR1 is SQVTM and CDR2 is ANQGSEA. In DNA, the CDR3 is TGCAGCGTCAAACGGACAGGGGGCGACGAGCAGTACTTC. Protein product: CSVKRTGGDEQYF.

A few counts support this clonotype. This rearrangement joins TRBV4-1 to TRBJ1-6; D is ambiguous. CDR3 length: 16 residues. Per the germline V gene, CDR1 is MGHRA and CDR2 is YSYEKL. With 2 bases removed from V and 9 bases from J, the gap between germline ends came to 17 bases. The DNA of the CDR3 is TGCGCCAGCAGCCAACCCAGTAGAAGGAAAAGTTCACCCCTCCACTTT. This sequence encodes CASSQPSRRKSSPLHF.

This clonotype was seen only a few times. V gene TRBV20-1 combines with J gene TRBJ2-5; D may be TRBD2 (5 bases). The CDR3 totals 12 residues. V was trimmed by 3 bases and J by 2 bases, leaving 7 bases between them. Germline V gene sequence: CDR1 DFQATT, CDR2 SNEGSKA (reference sequence). The CDR3 loop is CSARPGQETQYF. CDR3 coding DNA: TGCAGTGCTAGGCCGGGACAAGAGACCCAGTACTTC.

The table lists this clonotype with many counts. CDR3 DNA sequence: TGTGCCACCAGACCCCGGGACAGGGTGATCGGGCAGCCCCAGCATTTT. It is translated as CATRPRDRVIGQPQHF. The chain has TRBV3-2 and TRBJ1-5; the table's D gene call, TRBD1, was not cross checked with the DNA. TRBV3-2 is listed as a pseudogene. The CDR3 is 16 amino acids.

This clonotype was counted ten times or more. The chain recombines TRBV7-3 with TRBJ2-3; TRBD2 is a possible D gene (5 bases). Trimming removed 3 bases at V and 2 bases at J, with 12 bases between. The CDR3 runs to 15 residues. Germline V gene lookup returns CDR1 SGHTA and CDR2 FQGTGA. In DNA, the CDR3 is TGTGCCAGCAGCTTTAACGGGGATTACACAGATACGCAGTATTTT. As protein: CASSFNGDYTDTQYF.

CDR3 in amino acids: CASSEARVQPQHF. DNA for the CDR3: TGTGCCAGCAGTGAAGCGAGGGTTCAGCCCCAGCATTTT. The V call is TRBV6-1, the J call TRBJ1-5, with no clear D. V shed 0 bases and J shed 6 bases, with 6 bases lying between them. Germline CDR1 is MNHNS and CDR2 is SASEGT. The CDR3 extends over 13 amino acids.

The chain combines TRBV12-5 with TRBJ2-3, with D unresolved. Germline V gene sequence: CDR1 LGHNT, CDR2 FRNRAP. The CDR3 runs to 13 residues. Trimming removed 4 bases at V and 1 base at J, with 6 bases between. The CDR3 DNA sequence: TGTGCTAGTGGTTCAGACCGCACAGATACGCAGTATTTT. Translating it yields CASGSDRTDTQYF.

The rearrangement uses TRBV11-2 and TRBJ2-7; TRBD2 matches 9 bases. This CDR3 has 15 residues. After removal of 3 bases from V and 3 bases from J, the junction contained 6 bases not matched to a gene. In germline, CDR1 is SGHAT, CDR2 FQNNGV. The CDR3 DNA follows: TGTGCCAGCAGCTTTGGCGGGAGGGTTCGCTACGAGCAGTACTTC. Translating gives CASSFGGRVRYEQYF.

There are a few counts of this clonotype. The chain employs TRBV4-1 and TRBJ2-2; 12 positions match TRBD2. CDR3 size: 16 residues. Trimming took 4 bases from V and 4 from J; bases not matched to a gene: 4. Looked up from germline, CDR1 is MGHRA and CDR2 is YSYEKL. The CDR3 nucleotides read TGCGCCAGCAGCCCGCTAGCGGGAGGGCCCACCGGGGAGCTGTTTTTT. Amino acid sequence: CASSPLAGGPTGELFF.

This clonotype was recorded at least ten times. The CDR3 reads CASSPLALTLGTSSEETQYF. The DNA of the CDR3 is TGTGCCAGCAGCCCTCTGGCTCTAACCCTCGGGACTAGCTCAGAAGAGACCCAGTACTTC. The V gene is TRBV11-2, the J gene TRBJ2-5, with 9 positions matching TRBD2. CDR3 size: 20 residues. Losses at the gene ends were 5 bases for V and 3 bases for J; bases not matched to a gene: 22. Germline-derived CDR1 and CDR2 are SGHAT and FQNNGV.

This clonotype has at least ten counts. The J gene is TRBJ2-1, the V gene TRBV28, with 10 bases identical to TRBD2. Trimming took 5 bases from V and 6 from J; bases not matched to a gene: 4. The CDR3 contains 14 residues. CDR1 and CDR2 from the germline V gene are MDHEN and SYDVKM. This CDR3 reads CASSRTSGLNEQFF. The CDR3 region has the DNA TGTGCCAGCAGTCGGACTAGCGGCCTCAATGAGCAGTTCTTC.

This clonotype was counted at least ten times. The J gene is TRBJ2-2, the V gene TRBV30; no firm D call. Trimming stripped 4 bases from V and 6 bases from J, with 6 bases between. Per germline, CDR1 GTSNPN and CDR2 SVGIG (reference sequence). The CDR3 runs 11 residues. The CDR3 sequence: CAWNGPGELFF. DNA for the CDR3: TGTGCCTGGAATGGACCCGGGGAGCTGTTTTTT.

This clonotype was counted ten times or more. The rearrangement joins TRBV20-1 to TRBJ2-3, with a weak D call TRBD2 (6 bases). V shed 7 bases and J shed 3 bases, with 11 bases lying between them. The germline V gene encodes CDR1 DFQATT and CDR2 SNEGSKA (reference sequence). The CDR3 has 12 residues. The CDR3 DNA reads as TGCAGTGGAAAGGAGGGAACAGATACGCAGTATTTT. Encoded protein: CSGKEGTDTQYF.

The chain has TRBV19 and TRBJ1-5, with TRBD1 matching 8 bases. This CDR3 has 14 amino acids. Germline values: CDR1 LNHDA, CDR2 SQIVND (reference sequence). V gave up 11 bases and J gave up 6 bases; unmatched junction bases: 12. The CDR3 protein is CASNRGGVIQPQHF. The CDR3 DNA reads TGTGCCTCAAACAGGGGGGGAGTGATTCAGCCCCAGCATTTT.

This chain joins TRBV5-6 and TRBJ2-7, with 9 bases that match TRBD1. Trimming removed 4 bases from V and 6 bases from J; junction bases left unmatched: 11. Germline V CDR1 and CDR2: SGHDT, YYEEEE. The CDR3 has 15 residues. The CDR3 DNA sequence: TGTGCCAGCAGCCCAGGGGACAGGGTTCTTCGCGAGCAGTACTTC. This codes for CASSPGDRVLREQYF.

This clonotype was seen only a few times. The chain combines TRBV20-1 with TRBJ1-1; weak D call: TRBD1 (5 bases). CDR3 length: 12 residues. In germline, CDR1 is DFQATT, CDR2 SNEGSKA (reference sequence). Between the trimmed V and J ends, which lost 3 bases and 4 bases, there was a span of 9 bases. CDR3: CSASRAPTEAFF. The CDR3 coding sequence is TGCAGTGCTAGCAGGGCCCCCACTGAAGCTTTCTTT.

The rearrangement joins TRBV6-1 to TRBJ1-2, with D perhaps TRBD1 (6 bases). The germline CDR1 and CDR2 sequences are MNHNS and SASEGT. The CDR3 sequence is 15 residues long. V was pared by 5 bases and J by 0 bases, with 13 bases between. The CDR3 protein is CASSKNRDANYGYTF. The CDR3 coding sequence is TGTGCCAGCAGTAAAAACAGGGATGCTAACTATGGCTACACCTTC.

This clonotype came up many times. V and J are TRBV7-3 and TRBJ2-3; D unclear. Germline V CDR1 and CDR2: SGHTA, FQGTGA. This CDR3 contains 13 residues. Trimming took off 2 bases at V and 6 bases at J, with 9 bases between the two ends. DNA for the CDR3: TGTGCCAGCAGCTTACAAGGCCTGGATACGCAGTATTTT. This translates into CASSLQGLDTQYF.

The CDR3: CSATGTVGGDTYQETQYF. In DNA, the CDR3 is TGCAGTGCTACCGGGACAGTTGGCGGAGATACTTATCAAGAGACCCAGTACTTC. The rearrangement links TRBV20-1 to TRBJ2-5; 7 bases align to TRBD1. This CDR3 is 18 amino acids long. J was trimmed by 2 bases and V by 4 bases; bases with no gene match: 19. In germline, CDR1 is DFQATT, CDR2 SNEGSKA (reference sequence).

The chain combines TRBV6-1 with TRBJ2-7; perhaps TRBD2 as D (6 bases). The ends were cut back, 7 bases at V and 2 bases at J, with 15 bases in the middle. Germline CDR1 reads MNHNS; CDR2 reads SASEGT. The CDR3 has 14 residues. The CDR3 bases are TGTGCCAGCACCCCTCGGGACTTACCCTACGAGCAGTACTTC. Translating it yields CASTPRDLPYEQYF.

This clonotype was recorded at least ten times. Relative to the germline gene, one junction end is altered; a read error may explain this. V usage is TRBV5-1 and J usage is TRBJ2-2, with 14 nucleotides matching TRBD2. Germline V gene lookup returns CDR1 SGHRS and CDR2 YFSETQ. There are 15 residues in the CDR3. CDR3: CASSLGLAGAGELFF. CDR3 nucleotides: TGCGCCAGCAGTTTGGGACTAGCGGGAGCCGGGGAGCTGTTTTTT. The whole variable domain, filled in from reference TRBV5-1 and TRBJ2-2, reads KAGVTQTPRYLIKTRGQQVTLSCSPISGHRSVSWYQQTPGQGLQFLFEYFSETQRNKGNFPGRFSGRQFSNSRSEMNVSTLELGDSALYLCASSLGLAGAGELFFGEGSRLTVL.

This clonotype was seen at least ten times. This chain joins TRBV29-1 and TRBJ2-7; perhaps D is TRBD1 or TRBD2 (5 bases each). The CDR3 extends over 13 amino acids. Germline V gives CDR1 SQVTM, CDR2 ANQGSEA. V lost 3 bases and J 5 bases, leaving 14 bases between the germline ends. Here the CDR3 reads CSVDVRGSNEQYF. CDR3 coding DNA: TGCAGCGTTGACGTCCGGGGCTCGAACGAGCAGTACTTC.